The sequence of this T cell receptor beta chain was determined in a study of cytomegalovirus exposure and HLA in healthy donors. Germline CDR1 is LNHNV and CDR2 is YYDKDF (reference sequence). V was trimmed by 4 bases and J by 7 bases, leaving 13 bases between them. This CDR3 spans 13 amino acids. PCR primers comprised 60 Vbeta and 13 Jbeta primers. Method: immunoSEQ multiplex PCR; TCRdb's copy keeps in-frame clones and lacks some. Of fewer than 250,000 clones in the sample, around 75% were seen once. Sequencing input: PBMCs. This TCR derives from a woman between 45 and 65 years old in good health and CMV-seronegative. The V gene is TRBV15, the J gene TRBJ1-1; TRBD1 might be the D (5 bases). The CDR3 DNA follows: TGTGCCACCAGCATAAGCGGGACGGGTGAAGCTTTCTTT. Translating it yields CATSISGTGEAFF.